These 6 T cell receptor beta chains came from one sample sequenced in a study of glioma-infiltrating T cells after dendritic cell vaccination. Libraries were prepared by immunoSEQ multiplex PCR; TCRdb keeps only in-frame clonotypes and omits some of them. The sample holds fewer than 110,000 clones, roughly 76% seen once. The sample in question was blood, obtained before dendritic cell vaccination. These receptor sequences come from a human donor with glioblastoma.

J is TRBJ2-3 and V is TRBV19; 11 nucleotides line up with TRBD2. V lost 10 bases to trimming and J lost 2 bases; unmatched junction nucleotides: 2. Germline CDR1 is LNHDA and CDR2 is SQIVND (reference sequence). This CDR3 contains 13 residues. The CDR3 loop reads CATSGGYTDTQYF. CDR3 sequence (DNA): TGTGCCACTAGCGGGGGGTACACAGATACGCAGTATTTT.

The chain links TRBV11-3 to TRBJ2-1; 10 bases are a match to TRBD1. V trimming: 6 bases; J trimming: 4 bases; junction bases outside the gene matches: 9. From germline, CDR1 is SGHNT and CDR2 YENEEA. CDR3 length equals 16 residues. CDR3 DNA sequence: TGTGCCAGCAGTTTTCATCCGGGACAGGGGTACAATGAGCAGTTCTTC. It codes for CASSFHPGQGYNEQFF.

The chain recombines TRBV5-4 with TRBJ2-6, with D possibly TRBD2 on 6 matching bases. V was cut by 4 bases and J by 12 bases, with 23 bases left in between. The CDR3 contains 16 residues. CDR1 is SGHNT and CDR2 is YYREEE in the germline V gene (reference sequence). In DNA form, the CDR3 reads TGTGCCAGCAGCCCTAGTATAGGGTTTCGGGGGACCGTCCTGACTTTC. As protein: CASSPSIGFRGTVLTF.

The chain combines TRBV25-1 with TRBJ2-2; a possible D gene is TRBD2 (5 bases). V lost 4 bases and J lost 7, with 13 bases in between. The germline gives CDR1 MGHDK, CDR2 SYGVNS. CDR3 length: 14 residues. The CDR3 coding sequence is TGTGCCAGCAGTGGATTTTCTAGCTTCGGGGAGCTGTTTTTT. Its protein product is CASSGFSSFGELFF.

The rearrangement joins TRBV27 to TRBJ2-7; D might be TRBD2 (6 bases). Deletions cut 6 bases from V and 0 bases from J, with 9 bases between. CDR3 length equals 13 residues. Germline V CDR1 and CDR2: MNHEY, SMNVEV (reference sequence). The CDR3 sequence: CASSPGDSYEQYF. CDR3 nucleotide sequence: TGTGCCAGCAGCCCGGGGGACTCCTACGAGCAGTACTTC.

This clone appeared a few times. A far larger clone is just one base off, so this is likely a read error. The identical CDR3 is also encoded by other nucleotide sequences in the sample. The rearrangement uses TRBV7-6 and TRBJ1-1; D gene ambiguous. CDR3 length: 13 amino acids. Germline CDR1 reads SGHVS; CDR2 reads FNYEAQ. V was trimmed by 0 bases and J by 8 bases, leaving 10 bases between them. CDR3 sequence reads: CASSLALGEEAFF. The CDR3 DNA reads TGTGCCAGCAGCTTAGCGCTCGGGGAGGAAGCTTTCTTT.